The 21 T cell receptor beta chains below all came from one sample that was sequenced in a study of CD8 T cells in ankylosing spondylitis. One entry per CDR3 protein, called by TCRdb with MiXCR from the 5' RACE reads. The sample lists approximately 100,000 distinct CDR3 sequences, roughly 8.7% seen once, with 9.9% in the top ten. Sequencing was done on a sample of blood, either unsorted or a sorted T cell fraction (not recorded which). Every receptor here comes from a male donor with ankylosing spondylitis or in good health (not recorded which).

This clonotype came up many times. The J gene is TRBJ2-2, the V gene TRBV29-1, with D perhaps TRBD1 (5 bases). Germline CDR1 and CDR2: SQVTM and ANQGSEA. V lost 6 bases and J 3 bases, leaving 14 bases between the germline ends. The CDR3 runs to 14 residues. The CDR3 loop is CSVFDREHTGELFF. CDR3 coding DNA: TGCAGCGTCTTCGACAGAGAACACACCGGGGAGCTGTTTTTT.

Many counts were recorded for this clonotype. The chain uses TRBV5-1 and TRBJ2-1, with 7 bases matching TRBD2. CDR1 is SGHRS, CDR2 YFSETQ, per germline. The V gene end was trimmed by 0 bases and the J gene end by 7 bases; junction bases not matched to a gene: 7. CDR3 length: 15 residues. This CDR3 is CASSLVAGEWNEQFF. The CDR3 bases are TGCGCCAGCAGCTTGGTCGCGGGAGAATGGAATGAGCAGTTCTTC.

This rearrangement joins TRBV4-3 to TRBJ2-7; no reliable D call. Germline CDR1 is LGHNA and CDR2 is YSLEER. The CDR3 spans 15 residues. V shed 1 base and J shed 3 bases, with 13 bases lying between them. CDR3 in DNA: TGCGCCAGCAGCCAAGGTTCCCTCTCGATCTACGAGCAGTACTTC. Translating gives CASSQGSLSIYEQYF.

This clonotype was found many times. This chain links TRBV7-2 with TRBJ1-2, with D unresolved. V was pared by 5 bases and J by 4 bases, with 5 bases between. From germline, CDR1 is SGHTA and CDR2 FQGNSA. The CDR3 consists of 11 residues. For the CDR3, the DNA is TGTGCCAGCAGCCGGTCCTATGGCTACACCTTC. Amino acid sequence: CASSRSYGYTF.

This sequence joins TRBV4-3 and TRBJ2-1; a weak D match, TRBD2 (6 bases). This CDR3 region has 16 residues. V was pared by 0 bases and J by 1 base, with 10 bases between. Germline V gene sequence: CDR1 LGHNA, CDR2 YSLEER. The CDR3 bases are TGCGCCAGCAGCCAAGATGACGGGGGATCCTACAATGAGCAGTTCTTC. Translated, it gives CASSQDDGGSYNEQFF.

The chain joins TRBV20-1 to TRBJ1-5; D call uncertain. Germline CDR1 DFQATT, CDR2 SNEGSKA (reference sequence). V lost 2 bases, J lost 4 bases, and 9 bases lay in between. The CDR3 spans 13 residues. The CDR3 DNA reads TGCAGTGCTAGAAACCCGGGTAATCAGCCCCAGCATTTT. This translates into CSARNPGNQPQHF.

This clonotype was counted many times. This sequence joins TRBV5-4 and TRBJ2-3; 14 positions match TRBD2. Germline-derived CDR1 and CDR2 are SGHNT and YYREEE (reference sequence). With V trimmed by 0 bases and J by 6 bases, 9 bases remained unmatched. This CDR3 contains 18 residues. CDR3 amino acids: CASSLGTTSGGVRDTQYF. The DNA of the CDR3 is TGTGCCAGCAGCTTGGGGACGACTAGCGGGGGGGTCCGGGATACGCAGTATTTT.

This clonotype showed up many times. V is TRBV7-2 and J is TRBJ2-3; no clear D gene. Trimming removed 1 base from V and 4 bases from J, with 3 bases in between. Germline V gene sequence: CDR1 SGHTA, CDR2 FQGNSA. The CDR3 runs 12 residues. The CDR3 nucleotides are TGTGCCAGCAGCTTAGATTCAGATACGCAGTATTTT. Translated, it gives CASSLDSDTQYF.

This clonotype appeared a few times. The chain joins TRBV20-1 to TRBJ2-3, with D possibly TRBD2 on 6 matching bases. CDR1 is DFQATT, CDR2 SNEGSKA, per germline (reference sequence). This CDR3 spans 15 amino acids. Deletions cut 5 bases from V and 3 bases from J, with 18 bases between. CDR3 nucleotide sequence: TGCAGTGCTCTACGGCCGGGAGACCATACAGATACGCAGTATTTT. This encodes CSALRPGDHTDTQYF.

This clonotype was detected many times. The chain links TRBV11-1 to TRBJ2-3; weak D call: TRBD1 (6 bases). The ends were cut back, 8 bases at V and 1 base at J, with 25 bases in the middle. Germline V gene sequence: CDR1 SGHAT, CDR2 FQDESV (reference sequence). The CDR3 is 18 residues long. CDR3 protein: CASDKTIRTGLGTDTQYF. As DNA, the CDR3 is TGTGCCAGCGACAAGACCATACGAACAGGGCTGGGCACAGATACGCAGTATTTT.

In its sample, this clonotype was seen a few times. The gene calls are TRBV27 and TRBJ2-1, with no clear D. Trimming took off 6 bases at V and 7 bases at J, with 13 bases between the two ends. This CDR3 is built from 13 residues. The germline gives CDR1 MNHEY, CDR2 SMNVEV (reference sequence). The CDR3 loop is CASSPRAWNEQFF. The CDR3 coding sequence is TGTGCCAGCAGCCCCCGGGCCTGGAATGAGCAGTTCTTC.

This chain uses TRBV12-3 or TRBV12-4 with TRBJ2-3, with unresolved D. The CDR3 loop spans 12 amino acids. V lost 6 bases and J 5 bases, leaving 9 bases between the germline ends. The DNA for the CDR3 is TGTGCCAGCAGCCAGCGCGGAGATACGCAGTATTTT. Amino acids: CASSQRGDTQYF.

This clonotype was counted ten times or more. The V and J genes are TRBV2 and TRBJ1-1; possible D gene TRBD1, 5 bases. This CDR3 is built from 14 residues. Germline V gene lookup returns CDR1 SNHLY and CDR2 FYNNEI. Trimming shortened V by 7 bases and J by 7 bases, and 19 bases separated the two germline ends. In nucleotides, the CDR3 is TGTGCCAGCACTTTCTTGGCAGGGAATGATGAAGCTTTCTTT. Residues: CASTFLAGNDEAFF.

This clonotype was observed a few times. The chain employs TRBV20-1 and TRBJ2-7, with 11 bases identical to TRBD2. This CDR3 is 16 amino acids long. The J segment lost 0 bases and the V segment lost 1 base, leaving 5 bases of the junction unmatched. Germline CDR1 and CDR2: DFQATT and SNEGSKA (reference sequence). Written as DNA, the CDR3 is TGCAGTGCTAGAGGCCCTAGCGGGGGGAGCTCCTACGAGCAGTACTTC. Encoded protein: CSARGPSGGSSYEQYF.

This clonotype was picked up a small number of times. The V gene is TRBV6-2 or TRBV6-3, the J gene TRBJ2-1; 9 bases agree with TRBD2. Germline trimming cut 6 bases from V and 7 bases from J; bases unmatched to any gene: 10. Germline lookup yields CDR1 MNHEY and CDR2 SVGEGT. CDR3 length: 15 amino acids. CDR3 in amino acids: CASRSLAGALNEQFF. The CDR3 DNA sequence: TGTGCCAGCAGATCACTAGCGGGTGCCCTAAATGAGCAGTTCTTC.

This clonotype was seen repeatedly, ten times or more. The rearrangement joins TRBV6-2 or TRBV6-3 to TRBJ1-1, with D possibly TRBD1 on 6 matching bases. The CDR3 consists of 13 residues. In germline, CDR1 is MNHEY, CDR2 SVGEGT. V was shortened by 8 bases and J by 0 bases, with 10 bases between the two germline ends. The CDR3 is CASWEGVNTEAFF. The CDR3 DNA sequence: TGTGCCAGCTGGGAGGGGGTGAACACTGAAGCTTTCTTT.

This clonotype was observed at least ten times. J is TRBJ2-7 and V is TRBV19; D call uncertain. V dropped 0 bases and J dropped 0 bases, with 6 bases sitting between them. This CDR3 has 14 amino acids. Germline CDR1 LNHDA, CDR2 SQIVND (reference sequence). The CDR3 DNA reads TGTGCCAGTAGTATAGAATCGAGCTCCTACGAGCAGTACTTC. Amino acid sequence: CASSIESSSYEQYF.

On this clonotype itself: A much larger clone is a single base away; this may be a read error. The chain carries TRBV18 and TRBJ2-3; D is unclear. CDR3 size: 13 residues. From germline, CDR1 is KGHSH and CDR2 LQKENI. CDR3 protein: CASSPPGSDMQYF. DNA for the CDR3: TGTGCCAGCTCACCACCAGGGTCAGATATGCAGTATTTT.

About this clonotype: With a much larger clone just one base away, this may be a read error. The conserved closing phenylalanine or tryptophan is absent in this CDR3, likely reflecting a read error. This chain connects TRBV2 to TRBJ1-5; TRBD1 is a possible D gene (5 bases). CDR3 size: 14 residues. Germline-derived CDR1 and CDR2 are SNHLY and FYNNEI. The V end lost 4 bases, the J end lost 7 bases, and 14 bases lay between the germline ends. The CDR3: CASSADISGQPQHL. Written as DNA, the CDR3 is TGTGCCAGCAGTGCGGACATTTCCGGGCAGCCCCAGCATCTT.

In the case of this clonotype: The junction shows a germline mismatch at one end, possibly a read error. The chain joins TRBV7-2 to TRBJ2-2; D may be TRBD1 (5 bases). CDR3 length: 15 residues. Germline assignment: CDR1 SGHTA and CDR2 FQGNSA. The CDR3 region is CASGLDMRTTGELFF. The DNA for the CDR3 is TGTGCCAGCGGCTTAGATATGAGGACAACCGGGGAGCTGTTTTTT.

The table lists this clonotype with many counts. Germline and junction disagree at one end, which may indicate a read error. The chain employs TRBV7-7 and TRBJ2-1; TRBD2 matches at 10 bases. Germline V lookup: CDR1 SSHAT, CDR2 FNYEAQ (reference sequence). This CDR3 spans 15 amino acids. CDR3 residues: CASSPKREGNNEQFF. The DNA of the CDR3 is TGTGCTAGCAGCCCCAAGCGGGAGGGAAACAATGAGCAGTTCTTC.